Here is one T cell receptor beta chain with its context. As yet, its antigen is unknown. Germline V gene lookup returns CDR1 MGHDK and CDR2 SYGVNS. Trimming removed 2 bases at V and 12 bases at J, with 20 bases between. The CDR3 totals 16 residues. As the sequencing template, cDNA was produced by extracting RNA and reverse transcribing it. The protocol was immunoSEQ multiplex PCR, while the TCRdb copy is restricted to in-frame clones and leaves out a portion. The table records about 200,000 clones, roughly 60% of them present only once. Sample treatment: oral pan-JAK inhibitor, 5-10 mg twice daily. This sample was included in a study of CD8+ T cells in alopecia areata. Study overall: Patients given treatment had severity scored by the percentage of scalp area affected.

The study's findings and limits: A single nonresponder leaves the baseline CD8+ expansion link to response uncertain. More clonal than normal scalp was lesional scalp, particularly alopecia totalis/universalis. Researchers reported that TCR sharing among patients proved less clear than in mice, possibly HLA-linked.

This specimen consisted of CD4+ T cells sorted from blood, obtained at week 24, from a patient treated with tofacitinib. The rearrangement uses TRBV25-1 and TRBJ1-6; a possible D gene is TRBD1 (5 bases). The sequence was collected from a human donor with alopecia areata. The CDR3 loop is CASSENQGIREGPLHF. CDR3 in DNA: TGTGCCAGCAGTGAAAACCAGGGTATCCGAGAGGGACCCCTCCACTTT.